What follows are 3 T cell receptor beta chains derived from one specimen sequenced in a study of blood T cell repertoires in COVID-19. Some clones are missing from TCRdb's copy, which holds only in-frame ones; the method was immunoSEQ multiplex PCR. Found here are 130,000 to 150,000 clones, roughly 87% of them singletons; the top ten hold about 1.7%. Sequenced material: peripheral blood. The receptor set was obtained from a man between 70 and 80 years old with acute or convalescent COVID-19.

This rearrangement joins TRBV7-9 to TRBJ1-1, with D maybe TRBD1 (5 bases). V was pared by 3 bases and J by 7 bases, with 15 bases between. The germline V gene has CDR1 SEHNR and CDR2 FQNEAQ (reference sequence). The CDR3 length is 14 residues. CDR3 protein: CASSLTDLKDEAFF. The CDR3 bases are TGTGCCAGCAGCTTGACAGACCTGAAGGATGAAGCTTTCTTT.

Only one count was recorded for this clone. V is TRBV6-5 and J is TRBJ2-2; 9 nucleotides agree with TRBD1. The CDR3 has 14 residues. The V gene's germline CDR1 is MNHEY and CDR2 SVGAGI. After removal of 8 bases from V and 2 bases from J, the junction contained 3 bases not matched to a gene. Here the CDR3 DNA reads TGTGCCAGCTTGGACAGGGGAAACACCGGGGAGCTGTTTTTT. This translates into CASLDRGNTGELFF.

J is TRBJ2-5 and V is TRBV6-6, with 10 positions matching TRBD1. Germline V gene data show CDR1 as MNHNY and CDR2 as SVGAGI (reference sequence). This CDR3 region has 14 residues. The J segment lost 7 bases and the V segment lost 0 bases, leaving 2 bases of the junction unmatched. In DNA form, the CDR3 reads TGTGCCAGCAGTTACTCGGGGACAGGGGTGACCCAGTACTTC. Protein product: CASSYSGTGVTQYF.